The 19 T cell receptor beta chains below all came from one sample that was sequenced in a study of prognosis after radiotherapy for stage I lung cancer. Researchers used two-round multiplex PCR to amplify TCR beta CDR3 starting from genomic DNA. Gene-specific TRBV and TRBJ primers were used in PCR round one. TCRdb processed the multiplex PCR reads anew with MiXCR; each CDR3 protein has one entry. This table holds 20,000 or so distinct CDR3 sequences, roughly 30% found once. The material was PBMCs, obtained before or after stereotactic body radiation therapy (not recorded which). The origin of the receptors is a donor over 45 with non-small cell lung cancer.

This clonotype was counted many times. The chain has TRBV27 and TRBJ2-7; 11 bases are shared with TRBD2. The CDR3 length is 14 residues. Germline values: CDR1 MNHEY, CDR2 SMNVEV (reference sequence). V shed 0 bases and J 5 bases; nucleotides not matched to a gene: 0. The CDR3 coding sequence is TGTGCCAGCAGTTTATCGACTAGCGGGAACGAGCAGTACTTC. As protein: CASSLSTSGNEQYF.

This clonotype has ten or more counts. This chain connects TRBV5-1 to TRBJ1-1; 8 nucleotides line up with TRBD1. CDR1 and CDR2 from the germline V gene are SGHRS and YFSETQ. This CDR3 contains 14 residues. The V gene end was trimmed by 4 bases and the J gene end by 4 bases; junction bases not matched to a gene: 6. The CDR3 bases are TGCGCCAGCAGCGCCGGACAGGGTGGCACTGAAGCTTTCTTT. Encoded protein: CASSAGQGGTEAFF.

The table lists this clonotype with many counts. The chain is built from TRBV20-1 and TRBJ2-5; D unresolved. Germline V gives CDR1 DFQATT, CDR2 SNEGSKA (reference sequence). CDR3 size: 17 residues. Trimming removed 0 bases at V and 5 bases at J, with 22 bases between. The CDR3 DNA reads as TGCAGTGCTAGAGATTTACAATCTGGCCCAGGTCTGGAGACCCAGTACTTC. Translating gives CSARDLQSGPGLETQYF.

V is TRBV6-1 and J is TRBJ2-7; 13 bases are a match to TRBD2. The CDR3 is 22 residues long. V lost 5 bases, J lost 4 bases, and 26 bases stayed unmatched. The germline gives CDR1 MNHNS, CDR2 SASEGT. DNA for the CDR3: TGTGCCAGCAGTCGGACTAGCGGGAGCCAACCCACCACCTGTGAGGGACGGTACGAGCAGTACTTC. Translating gives CASSRTSGSQPTTCEGRYEQYF.

This clonotype appeared many times. The chain has TRBV25-1 and TRBJ2-5, with TRBD1 matching over 12 bases. CDR1 and CDR2 from the germline V gene are MGHDK and SYGVNS. The J segment lost 5 bases and the V segment lost 3 bases, leaving 4 bases of the junction unmatched. This CDR3 region has 15 residues. CDR3 coding DNA: TGTGCCAGCAGTGAGGGGACAGGGGGCTCTGAGACCCAGTACTTC. It yields the protein CASSEGTGGSETQYF. The full variable domain, its missing parts supplied by reference TRBV25-1 and TRBJ2-5, is EADIYQTPRYLVIGTGKKITLECSQTMGHDKMYWYQQDPGMELHLIHYSYGVNSTEKGDLSSESTVSRIRTEHFPLTLESARPSHTSQYLCASSEGTGGSETQYFGPGTRLLVL.

This clonotype has ten or more counts. The chain carries TRBV20-1 and TRBJ2-1, with TRBD2 identical over 7 bases. V dropped 3 bases and J dropped 8; count of bases not matched to a gene: 7. CDR1 is DFQATT and CDR2 is SNEGSKA in the germline V gene (reference sequence). This CDR3 is 13 amino acids long. CDR3 sequence: CSARWREFDEQFF. CDR3 DNA sequence: TGCAGTGCTAGGTGGCGGGAGTTTGATGAGCAGTTCTTC.

By proportion, this clonotype is medium-sized. The chain joins TRBV6-4 to TRBJ2-3; 10 positions agree with TRBD2. CDR1 is MRHNA, CDR2 SNTAGT, per germline. The CDR3 is 15 amino acids. Unmatched junction bases numbered 6, after V lost 6 bases and J lost 3 bases. CDR3 DNA sequence: TGTGCCAGCAGACCTAGCGGGGGAAGGACAGATACGCAGTATTTT. This sequence encodes CASRPSGGRTDTQYF.

Details on this clonotype: This probably arose from a read error, given a far larger clone one base away. This chain links TRBV6-4 with TRBJ2-4; D is unclear. Per germline, CDR1 MRHNA and CDR2 SNTAGT. The CDR3 contains 19 residues. V gave up 5 bases and J gave up 3 bases, with 26 bases separating them. DNA of the CDR3: TGTGCCAGCAGTTACCCATGGGTAGGGATACCTTTTGACAAAAACATTCAGTACTTC. Residues: CASSYPWVGIPFDKNIQYF.

Turning to this clonotype: One end of the junction varies from germline; a read error may be responsible. This chain connects TRBV6-2 or TRBV6-3 to TRBJ2-7; 12 bases are shared with TRBD2. This CDR3 spans 21 amino acids. CDR1 is MNHEY and CDR2 is SVGEGT in the germline V gene. The CDR3 coding sequence is TGTGCCTGCAGTTACCGTAATCTAGAGACTAGCGGGAGAGATCCTTGGTACGAGCAGTACTTC. Its protein product is CACSYRNLETSGRDPWYEQYF.

This clonotype was picked up many times. J is TRBJ2-5 and V is TRBV5-1; D may correspond to TRBD1 or TRBD2 (5 bases each). The CDR3 spans 15 residues. Trimming took off 4 bases at V and 3 bases at J, with 16 bases between the two ends. CDR1 SGHRS and CDR2 YFSETQ come from the germline V gene. For the CDR3, the DNA is TGCGCCAGCAGCCGTAGGGGTGACGGGGAAGAGACCCAGTACTTC. Its protein product is CASSRRGDGEETQYF.

A word on this clonotype: A much larger clone differs from this one at a single base, so this may be a read error. The V and J genes are TRBV12-3 or TRBV12-4 and TRBJ2-5; D tentatively fits TRBD1 or TRBD2 (7 bases each). The ends were cut back, 6 bases at V and 5 bases at J, with 13 bases in the middle. This CDR3 spans 13 amino acids. CDR3: CASRSRGGETQYF. The CDR3 DNA sequence: TGTGCCAGCAGGTCCAGGGGGGGGGAGACCCAGTACTTC.

This clonotype was found many times. The chain employs TRBV12-3 or TRBV12-4 and TRBJ2-3; D is ambiguous. Trimming shortened V by 7 bases and J by 0 bases, and 20 bases separated the two germline ends. The CDR3 is 17 residues long. The CDR3 coding sequence is TGTGCCAGCACCCCGGTAGGGATGGAGACTAGCACAGATACGCAGTATTTT. Translating gives CASTPVGMETSTDTQYF.

This chain connects TRBV11-2 to TRBJ2-1; TRBD1 might be the D (5 bases). Germline CDR1 is SGHAT and CDR2 is FQNNGV. This CDR3 is 16 amino acids long. Trimming left V 2 bases short and J 3 bases short, with 14 bases between. The CDR3 sequence is CASSLIGTGVYNEQFF. The DNA of the CDR3 is TGTGCCAGCAGCTTAATCGGTACAGGCGTCTACAATGAGCAGTTCTTC.

This clonotype was seen ten or more times. The CDR3 DNA reads as TGTGCCGGGATGGACAGGCGGAACACTGAAGCTTTCTTT. Protein product: CAGMDRRNTEAFF. The chain is built from TRBV28 and TRBJ1-1; TRBD1 agrees at 7 bases. CDR1 MDHEN and CDR2 SYDVKM come from the germline V gene. The CDR3 is 13 residues long. Trimming cost V 11 bases and J 1 base; bases outside gene matches: 7.

This clonotype was seen more than once but under ten times. A much larger clone lies one base from this, so it may be a read error. The genes are TRBV6-2 or TRBV6-3 and TRBJ2-1; tentative D call: TRBD1 (5 bases). Trimming took off 7 bases at V and 7 bases at J, with 11 bases between the two ends. The CDR3 extends over 12 amino acids. Per germline, CDR1 MNHEY and CDR2 SVGEGT. DNA for the CDR3: TGTGCCAGCACCCCAGGGTGTAATGAGCAGTTCTTC. It yields the protein CASTPGCNEQFF.

This sequence joins TRBV3-1 and TRBJ1-2; no reliable D call. The V gene's germline CDR1 is LGHDT and CDR2 YNNKEL (reference sequence). The CDR3 spans 14 residues. V lost 5 bases, J lost 8 bases, and 18 bases lay in between. For the CDR3, the DNA is TGTGCCAGCAGCAAGGCCCCCGGGGTCGAGGGCTACACCTTC. Amino acid sequence: CASSKAPGVEGYTF.

For this clonotype: A far larger clone is off by one base, so a read error is likely. V gene TRBV6-2 or TRBV6-3 combines with J gene TRBJ1-2, with D unresolved. The CDR3 has 16 residues. The germline gives CDR1 MNHEY, CDR2 SVGEGT. The CDR3: CVSSEAGRVDVYGYTF. The CDR3 DNA reads TGTGTCAGCAGTGAAGCGGGTCGGGTAGATGTCTATGGCTACACCTTC.

This clonotype was counted many times. The chain is built from TRBV5-1 and TRBJ2-5; 7 nucleotides agree with TRBD2. Germline lookup yields CDR1 SGHRS and CDR2 YFSETQ. Germline trimming cut 2 bases from V and 4 bases from J; bases unmatched to any gene: 5. The CDR3 has 14 amino acids. CDR3 residues: CASSFWEGAETQYF. CDR3 DNA sequence: TGCGCCAGCAGCTTTTGGGAGGGAGCAGAGACCCAGTACTTC.

This clonotype was seen many times. V usage is TRBV6-2 or TRBV6-3 and J usage is TRBJ2-1, with 11 bases aligning to TRBD1. V dropped 5 bases and J dropped 5; count of bases not matched to a gene: 5. CDR1 and CDR2 from the germline V gene are MNHEY and SVGEGT. There are 15 residues in the CDR3. In DNA form, the CDR3 reads TGTGCCAGCAGTAACCCGGGACAGGGGGACAATGAGCAGTTCTTC. This translates into CASSNPGQGDNEQFF.